One sample yielded the 22 T cell receptor beta chains listed below, sequenced in a study of monozygotic twins with inflammatory bowel disease. TCRdb reprocessed the 5' RACE reads and reports one entry per CDR3 protein, with no DNA. The sample totals just over 300,000 distinct CDR3 sequences; its top ten clones hold over 5%. Sequenced material: blood. Source of these receptors: a human donor with ulcerative colitis or Crohn's disease, or a healthy co-twin of an affected twin (not recorded which).

CDR3 region: CASSQSGTGAPGELFF. The chain couples TRBV23-1 to TRBJ2-2; TCRdb reports TRBD1, a call that lacks DNA to check it against. TRBV23-1 is marked as an open reading frame, function uncertain. The CDR3 has 16 residues.

V and J are TRBV5-1 and TRBJ2-7; TCRdb's D gene call, TRBD1, goes unchecked for lack of DNA. The CDR3 covers 14 residues. Per the germline V gene, CDR1 is SGHRS and CDR2 is YFSETQ. CDR3 residues: CASSFYRGHDEQYF.

This chain joins TRBV5-1 and TRBJ2-7; TCRdb names TRBD1, which stays unverified in the absence of DNA. This CDR3 contains 14 residues. Germline CDR1 SGHRS, CDR2 YFSETQ. CDR3 protein: CASSLAGRAYEQYF.

The rearrangement uses TRBV7-9 and TRBJ2-7; the D call from TCRdb, TRBD2, cannot be confirmed without DNA. The CDR3 length is 14 residues. CDR1 is SEHNR and CDR2 is FQNEAQ in the germline V gene (reference sequence). The chain's CDR3 is CASSFPGLVYEQYF.

The chain recombines TRBV7-2 with TRBJ2-1; TCRdb's D call, TRBD1, is unchecked because there is no DNA. This CDR3 is built from 15 residues. The germline V gene encodes CDR1 SGHTA and CDR2 FQGNSA. CDR3 loop: CASSLEDNSYNEQFF.

The chain is built from TRBV7-2 and TRBJ2-3; without DNA, the TCRdb call of TRBD2 cannot be checked. The CDR3 runs to 17 residues. The germline V gene has CDR1 SGHTA and CDR2 FQGNSA. Here the CDR3 reads CASSSGLAGGGSDTQYF.

J is TRBJ1-4 and V is TRBV7-9. Germline CDR1 reads SEHNR; CDR2 reads FQNEAQ (reference sequence). The CDR3 consists of 13 residues. This CDR3 reads CASSFGANEKLFF.

V and J are TRBV15 and TRBJ2-2. From germline, CDR1 is LNHNV and CDR2 YYDKDF (reference sequence). The CDR3 has 12 amino acids. The CDR3: CATSRGDGELFF.

This chain links TRBV6-5 with TRBJ2-1; as DNA is missing, the TRBD1 call by TCRdb cannot be tested. There are 14 residues in the CDR3. Germline CDR1 is MNHEY and CDR2 is SVGAGI. The CDR3 reads CASSLFGGPNEQFF.

CDR3: CASSFVLSQPQHF. The chain uses TRBV12-3 or TRBV12-4 and TRBJ1-5. This CDR3 region has 13 residues.

The chain carries TRBV5-8 and TRBJ2-1; TCRdb's D call, TRBD2, is unchecked because there is no DNA. This CDR3 region has 16 residues. Germline CDR1 and CDR2: SGHTS and YDEGEE. CDR3 protein: CASSSWTSGHYNEQFF.

V usage is TRBV7-2 and J usage is TRBJ2-4. Per the germline V gene, CDR1 is SGHTA and CDR2 is FQGNSA. The CDR3 consists of 14 residues. The CDR3 sequence: CASSNSEAKNIQYF.

This chain links TRBV6-4 with TRBJ2-2; TCRdb's assignment of TRBD2 cannot be checked, as there is no DNA. Germline V CDR1 and CDR2: MRHNA, SNTAGT. CDR3 length: 14 residues. CDR3 amino acids: CASSERGGTGELFF.

The chain is built from TRBV11-3 and TRBJ2-2; TCRdb indicates TRBD1, and absent DNA this call remains unverified. The germline CDR1 and CDR2 sequences are SGHNT and YENEEA. The CDR3 runs 14 residues. The CDR3 here is CASRRDRTTGELFF.

V usage is TRBV5-1 and J usage is TRBJ1-2; the D gene TCRdb calls, TRBD1, cannot be checked with no DNA. Germline V gene sequence: CDR1 SGHRS, CDR2 YFSETQ. The CDR3 consists of 14 residues. CDR3 protein: CASSHKDKGYGYTF. The full variable domain, with the rest looked up from reference TRBV5-1 and TRBJ1-2, is KAGVTQTPRYLIKTRGQQVTLSCSPISGHRSVSWYQQTPGQGLQFLFEYFSETQRNKGNFPGRFSGRQFSNSRSEMNVSTLELGDSALYLCASSHKDKGYGYTFGSGTRLTVV.

V gene TRBV7-2 combines with J gene TRBJ1-2; without DNA, the TCRdb call of TRBD1 cannot be checked. This CDR3 comprises 15 residues. The V gene's germline CDR1 is SGHTA and CDR2 FQGNSA. The CDR3 loop reads CASSSRRTGNYGYTF.

V is TRBV27 and J is TRBJ2-1; without DNA, the TCRdb call of TRBD2 cannot be checked. The germline gives CDR1 MNHEY, CDR2 SMNVEV (reference sequence). The CDR3 is made up of 18 amino acids. CDR3 sequence: CASSPGTSATKAYNEQFF.

This chain links TRBV20-1 with TRBJ2-3; the TCRdb call, TRBD2, lacks DNA for checking. Germline values: CDR1 DFQATT, CDR2 SNEGSKA (reference sequence). CDR3 length: 13 amino acids. Here the CDR3 reads CVTSGAFTDTQYF.

The rearrangement links TRBV29-1 to TRBJ1-5. CDR1 SQVTM and CDR2 ANQGSEA come from the germline V gene. The CDR3 contains 14 residues. CDR3 amino acids: CSVERPGEVQPQHF.

V usage is TRBV5-1 and J usage is TRBJ2-4; TCRdb picks TRBD1, but there is no DNA to check that call. The CDR3 runs to 16 residues. Looked up from germline, CDR1 is SGHRS and CDR2 is YFSETQ. The CDR3 spells CASSLQGILTKNIQYF.

This chain connects TRBV27 to TRBJ2-7. Germline loops: CDR1 MNHEY, CDR2 SMNVEV (reference sequence). This CDR3 region has 11 residues. The CDR3 protein is CASSFHNEQYF.

The rearrangement uses TRBV5-1 and TRBJ2-5; without DNA, the TCRdb call of TRBD1 cannot be checked. The CDR3 runs to 14 residues. The V gene's germline CDR1 is SGHRS and CDR2 YFSETQ. CDR3: CASTRDRGQETQYF.